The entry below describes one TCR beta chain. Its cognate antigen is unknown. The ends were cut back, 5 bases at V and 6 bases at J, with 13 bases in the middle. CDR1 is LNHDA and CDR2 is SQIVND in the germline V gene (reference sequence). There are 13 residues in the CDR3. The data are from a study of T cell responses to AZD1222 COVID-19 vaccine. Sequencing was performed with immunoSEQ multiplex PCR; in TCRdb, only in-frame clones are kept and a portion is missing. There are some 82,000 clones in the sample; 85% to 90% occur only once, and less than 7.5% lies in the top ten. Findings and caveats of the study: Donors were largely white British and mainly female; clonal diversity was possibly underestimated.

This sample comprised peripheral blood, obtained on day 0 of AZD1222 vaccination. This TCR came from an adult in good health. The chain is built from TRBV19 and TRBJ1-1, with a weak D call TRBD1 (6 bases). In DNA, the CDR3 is TGTGCCAGTAGTTTCCAGGGGCGGTCTGAAGCTTTCTTT. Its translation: CASSFQGRSEAFF.